This is a list of T cell receptor beta chains from one sample in a study of shared T cell receptors in the human thymus. The method was immunoSEQ multiplex PCR; TCRdb's version includes in-frame clones alone and lacks a portion of them. This table has about 660,000 clones, over 75% appearing once. This sample also appeared in a second study, on human thymus T cells.

The material sequenced was thymocytes. These receptors all stem from a boy in the first two years of life with a congenital heart defect. Both conserved end residues are part of each CDR3. Fields, in order: clone size, D gene, J gene, V gene, CDR3 DNA, CDR3 protein. A D gene is named only where the DNA matches it firmly. A row's size may be missing; if present it is once, few, many or a size class.

>NA|TRBD1|TRBJ2-3|TRBV14
TGTGCCAGCAGCCAAGATTGGGACAGGGAACCAGATACGCAGTATTTT
CASSQDWDREPDTQYF
>NA|NA|TRBJ2-4|TRBV5-1
TGCGCCAGCAGCTTGTGGAGGGCCGGCGCCAAAAACATTCAGTACTTC
CASSLWRAGAKNIQYF
>NA|TRBD2|TRBJ2-1|TRBV9
TGTGCCAGCAGCGTTGGACTAGCGGGGCCAAGCTCCTACAATGAGCAGTTCTTC
CASSVGLAGPSSYNEQFF
>NA|NA|TRBJ2-1|TRBV27
TGTGCCAGCCTCGCCCCGGGAATCGGGCAGTTCTTC
CASLAPGIGQFF
>NA|TRBD1|TRBJ1-2|TRBV6-1
TGTGCCAGCAGTGAACGGGACAGGGACCACTATGGCTACACCTTC
CASSERDRDHYGYTF
>NA|TRBD2|TRBJ2-7|TRBV6-1
TGTGCCAGCAGTCCAAGGGGGACTAGCAGCTACGAGCAGTACTTC
CASSPRGTSSYEQYF
>NA|NA|TRBJ2-7|TRBV6-6
TGTGCCAGCAGTTACTACACAGGGTGGGGGTACGAGCAGTACTTC
CASSYYTGWGYEQYF
>NA|TRBD1|TRBJ2-7|TRBV5-6
TGTGCCAGCAGCCTGACAGGGGTCCGCTACGAGCAGTACTTC
CASSLTGVRYEQYF
>NA|TRBD2|TRBJ2-1|TRBV2
TGTGCCAGCAGCGCACTCCCGGGACTAGCGGGAGAACGGTGGAATGAGCAGTTCTTC
CASSALPGLAGERWNEQFF
>NA|NA|TRBJ2-1|TRBV18
TGTGCCAGCTCGGCAGGACTCAAAGGTAGCTCCTACAATGAGCAGTTCTTC
CASSAGLKGSSYNEQFF
>NA|TRBD2|TRBJ2-5|TRBV27
TGTGCCAGCAGTTTATGGTATATGGGGGGAGGGCCAACTCAAGAGACCCAGTACTTC
CASSLWYMGGGPTQETQYF
>NA|TRBD2|TRBJ2-7|TRBV7-7
TGTGCCAGCAGCTTCCCACAGGGACTAGCGGTCTCCTACGAGCAGTACTTC
CASSFPQGLAVSYEQYF
>NA|NA|TRBJ2-5|TRBV7-9
TGTGCCAGCAGCCCCCTGAGGGAGCGGTCGAGGGAGACCCAGTACTTC
CASSPLRERSRETQYF
>NA|TRBD2|TRBJ2-1|TRBV30
TGTGCCTGGAGTGTAGTAGCGGGAGGGAGTGAGCAGTTCTTC
CAWSVVAGGSEQFF
>NA|NA|TRBJ2-7|TRBV28
TGTGCCAGCAGTTTAGGGCTAAAATCCTACGAGCAGTACTTC
CASSLGLKSYEQYF
>NA|TRBD2|TRBJ2-1|TRBV30
TGTGCCTGGAGTGTACTACTAGCGGGGTACAATGAGCAGTTCTTC
CAWSVLLAGYNEQFF
>once|NA|TRBJ2-7|TRBV4-2
TGTGCCAGCAGCACTGGGCAGGGGGGCTACGAGCAGTACTTC
CASSTGQGGYEQYF
>NA|TRBD1|TRBJ2-4|TRBV5-6
TGTGCCAGCAGCTTAAACAGGGGTCCCATTCAGTACTTC
CASSLNRGPIQYF
>NA|NA|TRBJ1-2|TRBV11-3
TGTGCCAGCAGCTTAGATCCGGTGGGGAGAGGCTACACCTTC
CASSLDPVGRGYTF
>NA|TRBD1|TRBJ2-7|TRBV2
TGTGCCAGCAGTGGACAGGGGGCCAGCTCCTACGAGCAGTACTTC
CASSGQGASSYEQYF
>NA|NA|TRBJ1-4|TRBV2
TGTGCCAGCAGTGGTAAGGGTCGGGAGGAAAAACTGTTTTTT
CASSGKGREEKLFF
>once|TRBD2|TRBJ2-3|TRBV25-1
TGTGCCAGCAGTGAATTCCTAGCGGGAGGGCCCTACACAGATACGCAGTATTTT
CASSEFLAGGPYTDTQYF
>few|TRBD2|TRBJ2-3|TRBV11-2
TGTGCCAGCAGCCCCCCAGAGACTAGCGGGAGGGACACAGATACGCAGTATTTT
CASSPPETSGRDTDTQYF
>NA|NA|TRBJ1-1|TRBV6-5
TGTGCCAGCAATTCCCTCGGGGGGGAAAACACTGAAGCTTTCTTT
CASNSLGGENTEAFF
>NA|NA|TRBJ2-1|TRBV5-1
TGCGCCAGCAGCTTGGTGTCACGCGCCCCCAATGAGCAGTTCTTC
CASSLVSRAPNEQFF
>NA|NA|TRBJ2-7|TRBV7-2
TGTGCCAGCAGCGCAGGAAGGGGCCTCGAATCCCCTCACGAGCAGTACTTC
CASSAGRGLESPHEQYF
>NA|NA|TRBJ2-1|TRBV27
TGTGCCAGCAGTCCGAACCGGGACTTGGCGAGCTCCTACAATGAGCAGTTCTTC
CASSPNRDLASSYNEQFF
>NA|TRBD2|TRBJ2-1|TRBV6-5
TGTGCCAGCAGTTACCTCCATCCGGGAGGGCTCTATGAGCAGTTCTTC
CASSYLHPGGLYEQFF
>NA|NA|TRBJ2-7|TRBV5-1
TGCGCCAGCACCTCCAAGGGGCCAAGGCAGGGCGGCTCCTACGAGCAGTACTTC
CASTSKGPRQGGSYEQYF
>few|NA|TRBJ2-7|TRBV15
TGTGCCACCAGCAGAGACCCTAAGTGCCTAGAAGGTATCCACGAGCAGTACTTC
CATSRDPKCLEGIHEQYF
>NA|TRBD2|TRBJ2-7|TRBV27
TGTGCCAGCGGACCACTCATAGCGGGAAGGGCCTACGAGCAGTACTTC
CASGPLIAGRAYEQYF
>once|NA|TRBJ2-4|TRBV21-1
TGTGCCAGCGGCTCTAGAAACATTCAGTACTTC
CASGSRNIQYF
>NA|TRBD1|TRBJ2-1|TRBV27
TGTGCCAGCACCGATGTTGGACAGGGGGCTTCCGATGGCTCCTACAATGAGCAGTTCTTC
CASTDVGQGASDGSYNEQFF
>NA|TRBD1|TRBJ2-3|TRBV7-8
TGTGCCAGCACCCCAGTTGGAACGGGACAGCTCATGGAAGGCCCAGATACGCAGTATTTT
CASTPVGTGQLMEGPDTQYF
>once|NA|TRBJ2-7|TRBV7-2
TGTGCCAGCAGCTTTACCAGGAAGATGCACGAGCAGTACTTC
CASSFTRKMHEQYF
>NA|NA|TRBJ2-2|TRBV21-1
TGTGCCAGCAGCACGAGGGACAGGGGGGCCACCGGGGAGCTGTTTTTT
CASSTRDRGATGELFF
>NA|NA|TRBJ1-2|TRBV19
TGTGCCAGTAGAGGAACAGGGTTGAGTGTTCTCGGCTACACCTTC
CASRGTGLSVLGYTF
>NA|NA|TRBJ2-1|TRBV27
TGTGCCAGCATAACCCGACTCCACACCTACAATGAGCAGTTCTTC
CASITRLHTYNEQFF
>NA|TRBD1|TRBJ1-1|TRBV25-1
TGTGCCAGCAGTGCCTCGAGGGACAGGGGGGCGGACACTGAAGCTTTCTTT
CASSASRDRGADTEAFF
>NA|NA|TRBJ2-7|TRBV19
TGTGCCAGTATACCCGGGACAGGCAGGGGGGGGCAGTACTTC
CASIPGTGRGGQYF
>NA|TRBD1|TRBJ1-5|TRBV28
TGTGCCAGCAGTTTAGACAGGGCCTCCGAGCCCCAGCATTTT
CASSLDRASEPQHF
>few|TRBD2|TRBJ2-7|TRBV27
TGTGCCAGCAGTTTATCTCGGGAGGTCGAGCAGTACTTC
CASSLSREVEQYF
>NA|TRBD1|TRBJ1-1|TRBV5-4
TGTGCCAGCAGCTTGGGGGTTCCGGGACAGGGGAAGAACACTGAAGCTTTCTTT
CASSLGVPGQGKNTEAFF
>once|NA|TRBJ2-7|TRBV28
TGTGCCAGCAGTCGCCGGGGGGCTGCCTACGAGCAGTACTTC
CASSRRGAAYEQYF
>NA|NA|TRBJ2-5|TRBV5-1
TGCGCCAGCAGCTTGTACGGAGAAGGGACCCAGTACTTC
CASSLYGEGTQYF
>NA|NA|TRBJ2-1|TRBV29-1
TGCAGCGTTGAAGTATTAGCCTGGCATGAGCAGTTCTTC
CSVEVLAWHEQFF